A single sample gave rise to the 19 T cell receptor beta chains below, sequenced in a study of blood T cell repertoires in COVID-19. The data were produced by immunoSEQ multiplex PCR, yet TCRdb's version contains in-frame clones alone and is incomplete. The table has around 200,000 clones, more than 80% seen once; the top ten hold around 1.3%. Material for sequencing was PBMCs or T cells enriched from blood (not recorded which). Receptors originate from a man younger than 40 who had recovered from COVID-19.

The DNA of the CDR3 is TGTGCCAGCAGCCAGGCCGGACAGAGCTCTGGAAACACCATATATTTT. Translation: CASSQAGQSSGNTIYF. The V gene is TRBV4-2, the J gene TRBJ1-3; possibly TRBD1 for D (6 bases). There are 16 residues in the CDR3. Germline CDR1 LGHNA, CDR2 YNFKEQ. The V end lost 3 bases, the J end lost 0 bases, and 12 bases lay between the germline ends.

CDR3 sequence: CASRGGGPTDTQYF. Written as DNA, the CDR3 is TGTGCCAGCAGGGGAGGGGGACCCACAGATACGCAGTATTTT. The chain combines TRBV2 with TRBJ2-3, with D tentatively TRBD2 (7 bases). This CDR3 has 14 amino acids. The V gene's germline CDR1 is SNHLY and CDR2 FYNNEI. The germline V and J ends were trimmed by 6 bases and 2 bases, with 12 bases remaining between them.

This chain links TRBV6-5 with TRBJ2-7; no clear D. Deletions cut 2 bases from V and 0 bases from J, with 11 bases between. This CDR3 region has 15 residues. Germline CDR1 is MNHEY and CDR2 is SVGAGI. The CDR3: CASSYGLTSSYEQYF. In nucleotides, the CDR3 is TGTGCCAGCAGTTACGGGCTGACGAGCTCCTACGAGCAGTACTTC.

This rearrangement joins TRBV28 to TRBJ2-1; 10 nucleotides match TRBD2. The trim removed 4 bases at V and 3 bases at J, leaving 9 bases unmatched. The length of the CDR3 is 17 residues. Per the germline V gene, CDR1 is MDHEN and CDR2 is SYDVKM. CDR3 loop: CASSSAIAGGLYNEQFF. As DNA, the CDR3 is TGTGCCAGCAGTTCAGCAATAGCGGGAGGTCTCTACAATGAGCAGTTCTTC. Based on the CDR3 plus reference TRBV28 and TRBJ2-1, the full variable domain is DVKVTQSSRYLVKRTGEKVFLECVQDMDHENMFWYRQDPGLGLRLIYFSYDVKMKEKGDIPEGYSVSREKKERFSLILESASTNQTSMYLCASSSAIAGGLYNEQFFGPGTRLTVL.

The rearrangement joins TRBV7-9 to TRBJ2-5; weak D call: TRBD2 (5 bases). Germline V CDR1 and CDR2: SEHNR, FQNEAQ (reference sequence). Trimming shortened V by 5 bases and J by 5 bases, and 18 bases separated the two germline ends. The CDR3 contains 15 residues. In DNA, the CDR3 is TGTGCCAGCAGCCCAGACGGGTACGAGCGGGAGACCCAGTACTTC. It yields the protein CASSPDGYERETQYF. Combining the CDR3 with reference TRBV7-9 and TRBJ2-5 gives the whole variable domain DTGVSQNPRHKITKRGQNVTFRCDPISEHNRLYWYRQTLGQGPEFLTYFQNEAQLEKSRLLSDRFSAERPKGSFSTLEIQRTEQGDSAMYLCASSPDGYERETQYFGPGTRLLVL.

The gene calls are TRBV5-4 and TRBJ1-6; TRBD1 is a possible D gene (6 bases). The CDR3 totals 16 residues. CDR1 is SGHNT, CDR2 YYREEE, per germline (reference sequence). V lost 2 bases and J 7 bases, leaving 16 bases between the germline ends. CDR3 amino acids: CASSLGSDRSNSPLHF. The CDR3 DNA reads TGTGCCAGCAGCTTAGGTTCCGACAGGTCAAATTCACCCCTCCACTTT.

V gene TRBV5-1 combines with J gene TRBJ1-1; 9 positions agree with TRBD1. This CDR3 region has 14 residues. V was clipped by 4 bases and J by 12 bases; unmatched bases: 13. In germline, CDR1 is SGHRS, CDR2 YFSETQ. This CDR3 reads CASSHRPKQGASFF. For the CDR3, the DNA is TGCGCCAGCAGCCACAGACCTAAACAGGGGGCATCTTTCTTT.

J is TRBJ2-7 and V is TRBV5-8; possibly TRBD1 for D (6 bases). This CDR3 comprises 14 residues. Germline V gives CDR1 SGHTS, CDR2 YDEGEE. The V and J ends lost 6 bases and 2 bases respectively, with 15 bases between them. DNA for the CDR3: TGTGCCAGCATCGACCTCAGGGGAACCTACGAGCAGTACTTC. Its translation: CASIDLRGTYEQYF.

This chain uses TRBV7-2 with TRBJ2-1, with a possible D match to TRBD1 (5 bases). This CDR3 is built from 14 residues. Trimming took 1 base from V and 7 from J, leaving 11 bases between them. Looked up from germline, CDR1 is SGHTA and CDR2 is FQGNSA. The CDR3 DNA follows: TGTGCCAGCAGCTTAGGTCAGGGTCGGAATGAGCAGTTCTTC. Its protein product is CASSLGQGRNEQFF.

This sequence joins TRBV3-1 (or the pseudogene TRBV3-2) and TRBJ2-5; D not resolved. CDR3 size: 14 residues. Germline values: CDR1 LGHDT, CDR2 YNNKEL (reference sequence). The V end was cut by 0 bases, the J end by 6 bases, with 11 bases between. This CDR3 is CASSQDLRLKTQYF. In DNA, the CDR3 is TGTGCCAGCAGCCAAGATCTTAGATTAAAGACCCAGTACTTC.

The rearrangement uses TRBV15 and TRBJ2-1; the match to TRBD2 covers 13 bases. Trimming at V came to 3 bases and at J to 5 bases, leaving 1 base not matched to a gene. The CDR3 sequence is 15 residues long. The germline gives CDR1 LNHNV, CDR2 YYDKDF (reference sequence). CDR3 residues: CATSSGTSGNNEQFF. The CDR3 DNA reads as TGTGCCACCAGCAGTGGGACTAGCGGGAACAATGAGCAGTTCTTC.

This clone showed up just once. The V and J genes are TRBV19 and TRBJ2-2, with D maybe TRBD2 (6 bases). CDR3 length: 16 amino acids. Per the germline V gene, CDR1 is LNHDA and CDR2 is SQIVND (reference sequence). Trimming stripped 6 bases from V and 5 bases from J, with 19 bases between. The CDR3, as DNA: TGTGCCAGTAGCTCACGACCGGGAGTGGGGACCGGGGAGCTGTTTTTT. Its protein product is CASSSRPGVGTGELFF.

CDR3 region: CASIKNSGELFF. The CDR3 DNA sequence: TGCGCCAGCATTAAAAATTCCGGGGAGCTGTTTTTT. J is TRBJ2-2 and V is TRBV10-1, with D unresolved. CDR3 length: 12 residues. The V end lost 7 bases, the J end lost 6 bases, and 9 bases lay between the germline ends. Germline-derived CDR1 and CDR2 are WNHNN and SYGVQD (reference sequence).

A few counts support this clone. The J gene is TRBJ1-6, the V gene TRBV10-3, with TRBD1 identical over 7 bases. V lost 3 bases, J lost 8 bases, and 22 bases stayed unmatched. Germline lookup yields CDR1 ENHRY and CDR2 SYGVKD. The CDR3 loop spans 20 amino acids. The CDR3 coding sequence is TGTGCCATCAGTGAATATCCGAGAGCACAGACGACAGGGAAGGATTCACCCCTCCACTTT. Protein sequence: CAISEYPRAQTTGKDSPLHF.

The rearrangement links TRBV29-1 to TRBJ2-3; D possibly corresponds to TRBD1 (6 bases). Looked up from germline, CDR1 is SQVTM and CDR2 is ANQGSEA. The CDR3 has 14 residues. Trimming removed 8 bases from V and 2 bases from J, with 17 bases in between. CDR3 loop: CSSLRGILTDTQYF. As DNA, the CDR3 is TGCAGCTCTCTCAGGGGCATCCTCACAGATACGCAGTATTTT.

V is TRBV30 and J is TRBJ2-7; possible D gene TRBD1, 6 bases. Trimming removed 0 bases at V and 4 bases at J, with 16 bases between. CDR3 size: 15 residues. CDR1 and CDR2 from the germline V gene are GTSNPN and SVGIG (reference sequence). The DNA of the CDR3 is TGTGCCTGGAGTGTATCCTCGGGACACCTATACGAGCAGTACTTC. It codes for CAWSVSSGHLYEQYF.

The gene calls are TRBV3-1 (or the pseudogene TRBV3-2) and TRBJ2-1; D gene ambiguous. V lost 1 base and J lost 9, with 7 bases in between. There are 12 residues in the CDR3. Per the germline V gene, CDR1 is LGHDT and CDR2 is YNNKEL (reference sequence). CDR3: CASSQGSSEQFF. The CDR3, as DNA: TGTGCCAGCAGCCAAGGTTCTAGTGAGCAGTTCTTC.

The chain has TRBV19 and TRBJ1-2; 8 nucleotides agree with TRBD1. From germline, CDR1 is LNHDA and CDR2 SQIVND (reference sequence). The CDR3 length is 17 residues. J gave up 8 bases and V 4 bases, and 18 bases lay outside the gene matches. CDR3 region: CASSTLWTGSLFDGYTF. The DNA of the CDR3 is TGTGCCAGTAGTACGCTTTGGACAGGGTCCCTATTTGACGGCTACACCTTC.

This chain links TRBV3-1 (or the pseudogene TRBV3-2) with TRBJ1-1; TRBD1 is a possible D gene (5 bases). V gave up 1 base and J gave up 1 base, with 10 bases separating them. The CDR3 loop spans 15 amino acids. The V gene's germline CDR1 is LGHDT and CDR2 YNNKEL (reference sequence). The CDR3 sequence: CASSQGPRGNTEAFF. As DNA, the CDR3 is TGTGCCAGCAGCCAAGGCCCAAGGGGGAACACTGAAGCTTTCTTT.